A single T cell receptor beta chain is shown here with its context. The record originates from a study of blood T cell repertoires in COVID-19. Study in general: From the United States, Italy and Spain came samples of acute and convalescent COVID-19. The cDNA or gDNA used as material had been derived from T cells, B-cell-depleted T cells, or PBMCs.

Residents of about two dozen US areas, aged about 18 to 89 years, made up the participants. Cohorts were assigned according to the clinical history that participants reported. The data were produced by immunoSEQ multiplex PCR, yet TCRdb's version contains in-frame clones alone and is incomplete. The sample carries approximately 200,000 clones, about 88% recorded once. The CDR3 loop spans 15 amino acids. V shed 3 bases and J 7 bases; nucleotides not matched to a gene: 10. Per the germline V gene, CDR1 is MNHNS and CDR2 is SASEGT. Sequencing used PBMCs or T cells enriched from blood (not recorded which). J is TRBJ1-2 and V is TRBV6-1, with TRBD1 matching over 8 bases. The TCR sequence derives from a woman aged 35 to 49 with acute COVID-19. CDR3 amino acids: CASSEMGQGASGYTF. In DNA form, the CDR3 reads TGTGCCAGCAGTGAGATGGGGCAGGGGGCAAGTGGCTACACCTTC.